This T cell receptor (beta chain) was captured in a study of tumor and adjacent non-tumor tissue in lung cancer. Across the whole study: Patients comprised some eleven adenocarcinoma, a couple of squamous cell carcinoma and 1 small cell lung cancer.

Study-level points and caveats: Normal lung showed higher cumulative top 100 clone frequency than tumor. Tumor tissue had significantly higher TCR diversity than normal lung.

The library came from three nested PCR rounds adapted from ARM-PCR protocols. One entry per CDR3 protein results from TCRdb running MiXCR on the multiplex PCR reads. The sample contains some 84,000 distinct CDR3 sequences, around 59% of which appear only once. The sample holds many counts of this clonotype. No antigen is known for it. Germline V gene sequence: CDR1 MNHNS, CDR2 SASEGT. V gave up 8 bases and J gave up 4 bases; unmatched junction bases: 9. CDR3 length: 15 amino acids. No cell sorting was done before RNA was extracted from the tissue. The source is a man aged 65-85 years with non-small cell lung cancer. The sequenced sample consisted of lung tumor tissue. This chain uses TRBV6-1 with TRBJ2-1; TRBD1 aligns across 9 bases. CDR3 sequence (DNA): TGTGCCAGCCGTAAACAGGGGGCTAATTACAATGAGCAGTTCTTC. Translated, it gives CASRKQGANYNEQFF.